This is a list of T cell receptor beta chains from one sample in a study of post-analysis software for immune sequencing data. MiXCR, run by TCRdb on the PCR reads, gives a single entry per CDR3 protein. Here the sample spans about 760,000 distinct CDR3 sequences, roughly 30% being singletons. The sequenced material came from blood. These TCRs come from a girl aged 10 to 17 with multiple sclerosis. Each CDR3 is given with its conserved first and last residue. The D gene is left open where the match is weak. Clone size is stated in some rows and not others, as once, few, many or a class when expanded.

DNA: TGTGCCAGCAGCCTCCATACAACCTACAATGAGCAGTTCTTC; CDR3: CASSLHTTYNEQFF; size: NA; V: TRBV7-9; J: TRBJ2-1; D: NA
DNA: TGTGCCAGCACCCTCGATATAGCCTACGAGCAGTACTTC; CDR3: CASTLDIAYEQYF; size: few; V: TRBV12-3/TRBV12-4; J: TRBJ2-7; D: NA
DNA: TGCAGTGCTAGAGATGGGTTGGGAACATCCTACAATGAGCAGTTCTTT; CDR3: CSARDGLGTSYNEQFF; size: once; V: TRBV20-1; J: TRBJ2-1; D: NA
DNA: TGCAGTGCTAGAGGAGTGCCAGCCTCCATTCAGTACTTC; CDR3: CSARGVPASIQYF; size: few; V: TRBV20-1; J: TRBJ2-4; D: NA
DNA: TGCAGTGCTAGGGCCCGGGACAGGGAATCCTCTGGGGCCAACGTCCTGACTTTC; CDR3: CSARARDRESSGANVLTF; size: many; V: TRBV20-1; J: TRBJ2-6; D: TRBD1
DNA: TGCGCCAGCACCCCGTCCGGTGTCACAGGGAATACCAAAAACATTCAGTACTTC; CDR3: CASTPSGVTGNTKNIQYF; size: NA; V: TRBV5-1; J: TRBJ2-4; D: NA
DNA: TGTGCCAGCAGTTTAGGCGGACTAGCGGGAGGGCGCGGGACCCAGTACTTC; CDR3: CASSLGGLAGGRGTQYF; size: few; V: TRBV27; J: TRBJ2-5; D: TRBD2
DNA: TGTGCCAGCACCCGTAGCGGGGGAACCTACGAGCAGTACTTC; CDR3: CASTRSGGTYEQYF; size: many; V: TRBV6-5; J: TRBJ2-7; D: TRBD2
DNA: TGTGCCAGCAGTTTCATCCCGGGACAGGGGCCTGACTATGGCTACACCTTC; CDR3: CASSFIPGQGPDYGYTF; size: NA; V: TRBV6-6; J: TRBJ1-2; D: TRBD1
DNA: TGTGTCAGCAGTTTGCCCCTTATAGCGGGAGGTACCTACGAGCAGTACTTC; CDR3: CVSSLPLIAGGTYEQYF; size: NA; V: TRBV28; J: TRBJ2-7; D: TRBD2